The sequence of this T cell receptor (beta chain) was determined in a study of CD8 T cells in Susac syndrome. Sequencing of TCR beta covered CD8+ and CD4+ T cells obtained from blood. Patients with stable or active relapsing-remitting disease, all of them treatment-naive, made up the multiple sclerosis controls. In this sample, this clonotype turned up once. Germline V CDR1 and CDR2: SGHDT, YYEEEE. This CDR3 region has 13 residues. V was trimmed by 5 bases and J by 4 bases, leaving 12 bases between them. Random-hexamer reverse transcription was applied to about 0.5 to 1 ug RNA. The authors amplified TCR beta CDR3 across 54 Vbeta and 13 Jbeta using immunoSEQ multiplex PCR. MiXCR, run by TCRdb on the immunoSEQ multiplex PCR reads, gives a single entry per CDR3 protein. In the table there are tens of thousands of distinct CDR3 sequences, roughly 90% of which are singletons.

V usage is TRBV5-6 and J usage is TRBJ1-1; D might be TRBD1 (5 bases). The source material was CD8+ T cells from PBMCs. The TCR comes from a human donor with multiple sclerosis. CDR3 DNA sequence: TGTGCCAGCAGTTTAGCGGGGGTCACTGAAGCTTTCTTT. Amino acid sequence: CASSLAGVTEAFF.